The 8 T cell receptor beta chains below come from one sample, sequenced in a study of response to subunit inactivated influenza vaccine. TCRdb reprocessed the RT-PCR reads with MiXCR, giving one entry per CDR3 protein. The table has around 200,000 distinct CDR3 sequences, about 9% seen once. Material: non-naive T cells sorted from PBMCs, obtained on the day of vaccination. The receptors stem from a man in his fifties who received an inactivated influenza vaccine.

The CDR3 is CSGDYLNNEQFF. The CDR3 bases are TGCAGCGGGGACTACCTAAACAATGAGCAGTTCTTC. The chain links TRBV29-1 to TRBJ2-1; TRBD2 matches at 7 bases. V lost 7 bases to trimming and J lost 5 bases; unmatched junction nucleotides: 5. This CDR3 has 12 amino acids. Germline CDR1 reads SQVTM; CDR2 reads ANQGSEA.

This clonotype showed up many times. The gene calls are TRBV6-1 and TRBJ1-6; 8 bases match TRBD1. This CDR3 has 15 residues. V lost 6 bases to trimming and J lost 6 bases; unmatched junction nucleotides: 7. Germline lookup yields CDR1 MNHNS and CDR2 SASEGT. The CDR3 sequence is CASREQGGVNSPLHF. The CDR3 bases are TGTGCCAGCAGGGAACAGGGGGGAGTTAATTCACCCCTCCACTTT.

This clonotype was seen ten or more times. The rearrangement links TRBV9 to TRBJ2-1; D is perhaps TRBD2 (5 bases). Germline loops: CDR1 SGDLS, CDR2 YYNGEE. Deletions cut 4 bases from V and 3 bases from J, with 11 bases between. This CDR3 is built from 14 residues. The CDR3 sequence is CASSPRTSYNEQFF. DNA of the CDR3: TGTGCCAGCAGCCCCCGAACTAGCTACAATGAGCAGTTCTTC.

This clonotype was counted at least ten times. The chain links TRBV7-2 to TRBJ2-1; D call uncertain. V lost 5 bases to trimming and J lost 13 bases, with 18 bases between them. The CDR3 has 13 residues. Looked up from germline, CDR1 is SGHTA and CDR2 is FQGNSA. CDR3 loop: CASSPRSAQTQFF. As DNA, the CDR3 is TGTGCCAGCAGCCCCAGGTCGGCCCAAACACAGTTCTTC.

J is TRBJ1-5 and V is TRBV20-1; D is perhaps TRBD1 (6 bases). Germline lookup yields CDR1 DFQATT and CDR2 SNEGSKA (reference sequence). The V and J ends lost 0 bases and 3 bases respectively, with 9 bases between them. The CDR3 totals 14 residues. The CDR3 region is CSARDDRNNQPQHF. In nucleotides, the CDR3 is TGCAGTGCTAGAGATGACAGGAACAATCAGCCCCAGCATTTT.

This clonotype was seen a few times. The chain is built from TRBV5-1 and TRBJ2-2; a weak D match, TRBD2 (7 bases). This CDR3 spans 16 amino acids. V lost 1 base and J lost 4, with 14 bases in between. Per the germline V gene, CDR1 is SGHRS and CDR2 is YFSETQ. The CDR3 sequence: CASSLSGGRGTGELFF. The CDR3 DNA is TGCGCCAGCAGCTTGTCCGGGGGGCGCGGCACCGGGGAGCTGTTTTTT.

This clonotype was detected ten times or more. CDR3 residues: CSVGLAELPKNIQYF. The CDR3 nucleotides read TGCAGCGTTGGACTAGCGGAATTGCCCAAAAACATTCAGTACTTC. The chain carries TRBV29-1 and TRBJ2-4; TRBD2 agrees at 9 bases. V was clipped by 4 bases and J by 2 bases; unmatched bases: 6. This CDR3 is built from 15 residues. Looked up from germline, CDR1 is SQVTM and CDR2 is ANQGSEA.

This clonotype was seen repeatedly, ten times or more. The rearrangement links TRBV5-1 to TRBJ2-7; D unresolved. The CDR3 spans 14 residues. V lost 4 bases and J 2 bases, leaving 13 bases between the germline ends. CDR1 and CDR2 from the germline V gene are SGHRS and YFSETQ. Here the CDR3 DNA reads TGCGCCAGCAGCCAAGATGGGCCTCCCTACGAGCAGTACTTC. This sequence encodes CASSQDGPPYEQYF.